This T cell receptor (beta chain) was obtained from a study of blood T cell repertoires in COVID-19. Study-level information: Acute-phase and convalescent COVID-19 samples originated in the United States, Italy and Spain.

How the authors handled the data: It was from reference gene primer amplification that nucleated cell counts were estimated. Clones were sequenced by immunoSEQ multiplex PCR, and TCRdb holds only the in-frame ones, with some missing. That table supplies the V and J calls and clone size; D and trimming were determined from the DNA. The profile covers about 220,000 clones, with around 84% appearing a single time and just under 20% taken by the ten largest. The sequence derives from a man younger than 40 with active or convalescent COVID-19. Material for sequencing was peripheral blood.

The CDR3 sequence: CATSDWTGVDGYTF. The CDR3 DNA reads as TGTGCCACCAGTGATTGGACAGGGGTGGACGGCTACACCTTC. The V and J genes are TRBV24-1 and TRBJ1-2, with 9 bases matching TRBD1. V lost 2 bases to trimming and J lost 8 bases; unmatched junction nucleotides: 5. The germline V gene encodes CDR1 KGHDR and CDR2 SFDVKD. This CDR3 region has 14 residues.